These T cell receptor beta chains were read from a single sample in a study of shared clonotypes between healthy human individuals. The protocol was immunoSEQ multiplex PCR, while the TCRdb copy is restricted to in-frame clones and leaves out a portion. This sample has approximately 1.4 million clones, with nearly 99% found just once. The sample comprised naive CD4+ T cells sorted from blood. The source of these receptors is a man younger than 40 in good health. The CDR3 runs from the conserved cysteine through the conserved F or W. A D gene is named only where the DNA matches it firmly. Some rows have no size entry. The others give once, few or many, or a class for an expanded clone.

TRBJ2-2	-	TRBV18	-	CASSPARHTGELFF	TGTGCCAGCTCACCGGCCCGCCACACCGGGGAGCTGTTTTTT
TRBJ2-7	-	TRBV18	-	CASSPNAPSISDEQYF	TGTGCCAGCTCACCAAATGCGCCCTCCATCTCGGACGAGCAGTACTTC
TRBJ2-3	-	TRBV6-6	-	CASSYLGRQGSVGQYF	TGTGCCAGCAGTTACTTAGGTCGTCAGGGGAGCGTTGGGCAGTATTTT
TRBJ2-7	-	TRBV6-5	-	CASSYNIQGGYEQYF	TGTGCCAGCAGTTACAACATCCAGGGTGGATACGAGCAGTACTTC
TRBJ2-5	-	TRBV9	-	CASSVGQETQYF	TGTGCCAGCAGCGTAGGACAAGAGACCCAGTACTTC
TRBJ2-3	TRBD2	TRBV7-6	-	CASSLAPPSVGGDTQYF	TGTGCCAGCAGCTTAGCTCCGCCTAGCGTGGGGGGGGATACGCAGTATTTT
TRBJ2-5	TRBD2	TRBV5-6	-	CASSPILAGLVETQYF	TGTGCCAGCAGCCCTATACTAGCGGGGCTCGTGGAGACCCAGTACTTC
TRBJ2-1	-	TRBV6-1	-	CASSVHFRGIRIF	TGTGCCAGCAGTGTTCATTTTAGGGGCATTAGGATCTTC
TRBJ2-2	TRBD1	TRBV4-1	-	CASSPPTGTGELFF	TGCGCCAGCAGCCCCCCGACAGGGACCGGGGAGCTGTTTTTT
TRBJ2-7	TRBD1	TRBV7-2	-	CASSYRGRLYEQYF	TGTGCCAGCAGCTACAGGGGAAGGCTCTACGAGCAGTACTTC
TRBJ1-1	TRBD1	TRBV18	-	CASSQTGHTEAFF	TGTGCCAGCTCGCAGACAGGGCACACTGAAGCTTTCTTT
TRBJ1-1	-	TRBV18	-	CASSPVQGRRAFF	TGTGCCAGCTCACCTGTACAGGGCCGACGAGCTTTCTTT
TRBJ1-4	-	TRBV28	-	CASSLIGNEKLFF	TGTGCCAGCAGTTTAATAGGGAATGAAAAACTGTTTTTT
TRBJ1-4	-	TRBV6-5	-	CASSSGGGEKLFF	TGTGCCAGCAGTTCTGGGGGCGGTGAAAAACTGTTTTTT
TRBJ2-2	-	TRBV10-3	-	CAISDDTGELFF	TGTGCCATCAGTGATGACACCGGGGAGCTGTTTTTT
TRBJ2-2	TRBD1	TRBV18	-	CASSPRGQGTTGELFF	TGTGCCAGCTCACCACGGGGACAGGGGACCACCGGGGAGCTGTTTTTT
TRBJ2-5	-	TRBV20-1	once	CSGNTQETQYF	TGCAGTGGAAATACCCAAGAGACCCAGTACTTC
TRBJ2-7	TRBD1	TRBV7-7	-	CASSSGTGNEQYF	TGTGCTAGCAGCTCCGGGACAGGCAACGAGCAGTACTTC
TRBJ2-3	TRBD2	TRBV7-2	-	CASISQSGRVTDTQYF	TGTGCCAGCATCTCACAGAGCGGGAGGGTAACAGATACGCAGTATTTT
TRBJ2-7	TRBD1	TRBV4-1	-	CASSQLTGTGGHEQYF	TGCGCCAGCAGCCAGCTTACCGGGACAGGGGGCCACGAGCAGTACTTC
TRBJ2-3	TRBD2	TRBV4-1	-	CASSQISGRDSDTQYF	TGCGCCAGCAGCCAAATTAGCGGGAGGGACTCAGATACGCAGTATTTT
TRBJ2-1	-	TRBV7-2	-	CASSLAGRGPYNEQFF	TGTGCCAGCAGCCTGGCGGGGCGGGGTCCGTACAATGAGCAGTTCTTC
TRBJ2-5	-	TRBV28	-	CASSLLDAGSTGETQYF	TGTGCCAGCAGTTTACTGGACGCCGGGTCAACTGGGGAGACCCAGTACTTC
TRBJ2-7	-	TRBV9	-	CASSAGTLSSYEQYF	TGTGCCAGCAGCGCCGGGACTCTCAGCTCCTACGAGCAGTACTTC
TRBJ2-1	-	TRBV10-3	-	CAISGGNNNEQFF	TGTGCCATCAGCGGAGGTAATAACAATGAGCAGTTCTTC